The clone carrying this T cell receptor beta chain was seen only a few times. TCRdb reprocessed the RT-PCR reads with MiXCR, giving one entry per CDR3 protein. The sample includes 650,000 to 700,000 distinct CDR3 sequences, 15% to 19% seen only once; the top ten take 11%. This sample is part of a study of response to subunit inactivated influenza vaccine. V was trimmed by 3 bases and J by 4 bases, leaving 13 bases between them. In germline, CDR1 is LNHNV, CDR2 YYDKDF (reference sequence). The CDR3 spans 15 residues. The TCR was taken from a man aged 50 or older who received an inactivated influenza vaccine. Here the sequenced sample was PBMCs from blood, taken roughly 12 days after vaccination. The chain links TRBV15 to TRBJ1-5; D is unclear. The CDR3 DNA follows: TGTGCCACCAGCAGGGATCCGGGGAAAAATCAGCCCCAGCATTTT. Protein sequence: CATSRDPGKNQPQHF.